Below, 32 T cell receptor beta chains from the same sample are listed, as sequenced in a study of blood T cell repertoires in COVID-19 (TCRdb year 2020). The receptor library was made with the immunoSEQ multiplex PCR assay. TCRdb provides this immuneACCESS table in a form limited to in-frame rearrangements. Some clones are lacking; in checked studies, under half of them reflect an unresolved V gene, and why the rest are absent is not known. Recorded for this sample are 95,000 to 110,000 clones; over 65% of them occurred a single time. Approximately 26% of the sample lies in the top ten. The source material was peripheral blood. These receptors originate from a man aged 55-75 years with acute or convalescent COVID-19.

V usage is TRBV19 and J usage is TRBJ1-2; TRBD1 matches 9 bases. The CDR3 totals 18 residues. J was trimmed by 1 base and V by 5 bases; bases with no gene match: 14. Per the germline V gene, CDR1 is LNHDA and CDR2 is SQIVND (reference sequence). The CDR3 DNA reads as TGTGCCAGTAGTCCAAATCCGGGACAGGGAGGTTTTAACTATGGCTACACCTTC. It codes for CASSPNPGQGGFNYGYTF.

The chain carries TRBV5-5 and TRBJ2-7, with TRBD1 identical over 8 bases. V dropped 4 bases and J dropped 5; count of bases not matched to a gene: 17. The CDR3 has 17 residues. From germline, CDR1 is SGHKS and CDR2 YYEKEE (reference sequence). CDR3 in amino acids: CASSTNRGATFSHEQYF. Here the CDR3 DNA reads TGTGCCAGCAGCACGAACAGGGGGGCGACGTTCTCTCACGAGCAGTACTTC.

By share of the sample, this clone is medium-sized (0.01 to 0.1%). V is TRBV7-9 and J is TRBJ2-1; D gene uncertain. Per germline, CDR1 SEHNR and CDR2 FQNEAQ (reference sequence). Trimming took off 1 base at V and 9 bases at J, with 10 bases between the two ends. This CDR3 is 13 amino acids long. As DNA, the CDR3 is TGTGCCAGCAGCTTAGTAATAGCTGGTGAGCAGTTCTTC. Translating gives CASSLVIAGEQFF.

V is TRBV7-6 and J is TRBJ1-4; 9 bases are shared with TRBD1. Losses at the gene ends were 4 bases for V and 8 bases for J; bases not matched to a gene: 5. CDR3 size: 14 residues. Germline CDR1 is SGHVS and CDR2 is FNYEAQ. CDR3 protein: CASSSRQGGEKLFF. DNA of the CDR3: TGTGCCAGCAGCTCCCGACAGGGGGGAGAAAAACTGTTTTTT. Supplemented by reference TRBV7-6 and TRBJ1-4, the full variable domain reads GAGVSQSPRYKVTKRGQDVALRCDPISGHVSLYWYRQALGQGPEFLTYFNYEAQQDKSGLPNDRFSAERPEGSISTLTIQRTEQRDSAMYRCASSSRQGGEKLFFGSGTQLSVL.

The chain links TRBV9 to TRBJ2-2; D is ambiguous. The germline CDR1 and CDR2 sequences are SGDLS and YYNGEE. This CDR3 contains 17 residues. Trimming removed 3 bases at V and 5 bases at J, with 20 bases between. The CDR3 protein is CASSGPRRGVRTGELFF. Here the CDR3 DNA reads TGTGCCAGCAGCGGTCCCCGACGAGGCGTCCGTACCGGGGAGCTGTTTTTT.

This chain links TRBV19 with TRBJ1-1; 12 bases align to TRBD1. Germline trimming cut 7 bases from V and 5 bases from J; bases unmatched to any gene: 8. Germline loops: CDR1 LNHDA, CDR2 SQIVND (reference sequence). There are 15 residues in the CDR3. The CDR3 reads CASTRDRGPRTEAFF. The CDR3 coding sequence is TGTGCCAGTACCAGGGACAGGGGGCCGAGGACTGAAGCTTTCTTT.

The chain couples TRBV12-3 or TRBV12-4 to TRBJ2-3; D is undetermined. CDR3 length equals 12 residues. Trimming shortened V by 6 bases and J by 6 bases, and 10 bases separated the two germline ends. CDR3 DNA: TGTGCCAGCAGGTACCTGGGCGATACGCAGTATTTT. Protein: CASRYLGDTQYF.

The V gene is TRBV4-1, the J gene TRBJ1-1, with 9 nucleotides matching TRBD1. The CDR3 length is 14 residues. Looked up from germline, CDR1 is MGHRA and CDR2 is YSYEKL. J was trimmed by 1 base and V by 4 bases; bases with no gene match: 1. Here the CDR3 DNA reads TGCGCCAGCAGCCGGGGACAGGGGAACACTGAAGCTTTCTTT. This codes for CASSRGQGNTEAFF.

The J gene is TRBJ2-7, the V gene TRBV4-1, with TRBD2 as a possible D gene (6 bases). This CDR3 has 16 residues. The germline V gene has CDR1 MGHRA and CDR2 YSYEKL. Trimming removed 4 bases from V and 0 bases from J, with 16 bases in between. CDR3: CASSLPGTPRSYEQYF. The CDR3, as DNA: TGCGCCAGCAGCCTCCCCGGGACTCCCCGCTCCTACGAGCAGTACTTC.

Only a few counts were recorded for this clone. This chain connects TRBV5-1 to TRBJ1-4, with D perhaps TRBD1 (5 bases). The CDR3 runs to 15 residues. Between the trimmed V and J ends, which lost 0 bases and 8 bases, there was a span of 14 bases. Germline loops: CDR1 SGHRS, CDR2 YFSETQ. CDR3 sequence reads: CASSLAGIADEKLFF. CDR3 DNA sequence: TGCGCCAGCAGCTTGGCAGGGATCGCGGACGAAAAACTGTTTTTT. Full variable domain (rest looked up from reference TRBV5-1 and TRBJ1-4): KAGVTQTPRYLIKTRGQQVTLSCSPISGHRSVSWYQQTPGQGLQFLFEYFSETQRNKGNFPGRFSGRQFSNSRSEMNVSTLELGDSALYLCASSLAGIADEKLFFGSGTQLSVL.

The V call is TRBV7-8, the J call TRBJ2-7; 8 bases line up with TRBD2. CDR3 size: 14 residues. The ends lost 5 bases at V and 2 bases at J; junction bases unmatched: 5. Germline CDR1 is SGHVS and CDR2 is FQNEAQ. CDR3 sequence: CASSPVAGPYEQYF. CDR3 DNA sequence: TGTGCCAGCAGCCCCGTAGCGGGACCCTACGAGCAGTACTTC.

The CDR3 DNA reads as TGCGCCAGCAGCCAAGAGACAGGGGAGAGGCACCACAACGGGGGCGAAGCTTTCTTT. It is translated as CASSQETGERHHNGGEAFF. The genes are TRBV4-3 and TRBJ1-1; 8 nucleotides agree with TRBD1. This CDR3 region has 19 residues. V shed 0 bases and J 8 bases; nucleotides not matched to a gene: 20. Germline CDR1 reads LGHNA; CDR2 reads YSLEER.

This clone was seen a single time. This sequence joins TRBV6-2 or TRBV6-3 and TRBJ2-1, with 9 nucleotides matching TRBD2. V trimming: 0 bases; J trimming: 4 bases; junction bases outside the gene matches: 4. CDR3 size: 16 residues. Germline CDR1 and CDR2: MNHEY and SVGEGT. In DNA form, the CDR3 reads TGTGCCAGCAGTTACTCACGGACTAGCGCGTACAATGAGCAGTTCTTC. It codes for CASSYSRTSAYNEQFF.

This chain connects TRBV5-4 to TRBJ2-1; a weak D match, TRBD1 (6 bases). CDR1 SGHNT and CDR2 YYREEE come from the germline V gene (reference sequence). The germline V and J ends were trimmed by 5 bases and 5 bases, with 20 bases remaining between them. This CDR3 comprises 16 residues. CDR3 in amino acids: CASRGTTGLVNNEQFF. The CDR3 nucleotides read TGTGCCAGCAGGGGAACCACAGGGTTGGTCAACAATGAGCAGTTCTTC.

V gene TRBV5-6 combines with J gene TRBJ2-7, with 12 bases lining up with TRBD2. The CDR3 is 16 residues long. Germline CDR1 SGHDT, CDR2 YYEEEE. V lost 4 bases and J lost 4; bases outside the gene matches: 9. CDR3 sequence reads: CASSDRLAGVQYEQYF. CDR3 nucleotide sequence: TGTGCCAGCAGCGATAGACTAGCGGGAGTTCAGTACGAGCAGTACTTC.

This chain uses TRBV28 with TRBJ1-5; D possibly corresponds to TRBD1 (6 bases). From germline, CDR1 is MDHEN and CDR2 SYDVKM. V lost 4 bases and J 10 bases, leaving 14 bases between the germline ends. There are 13 residues in the CDR3. The chain's CDR3 is CASSSGGLIPQHF. DNA for the CDR3: TGTGCCAGCAGTTCGGGGGGCCTTATCCCCCAGCATTTT.

This chain joins TRBV6-2 or TRBV6-3 and TRBJ2-3; TRBD2 agrees at 11 bases. The CDR3 totals 17 residues. V dropped 0 bases and J dropped 2; count of bases not matched to a gene: 4. Germline V lookup: CDR1 MNHEY, CDR2 SVGEGT. In nucleotides, the CDR3 is TGTGCCAGCAGTTACTCGCCTAGCGGGAGGTTCACAGATACGCAGTATTTT. This encodes CASSYSPSGRFTDTQYF.

Details on this clone: Mismatch with germline at one junction end may stem from a read error. The chain is built from TRBV10-3 and TRBJ1-1; TRBD1 agrees at 7 bases. This CDR3 has 15 residues. The germline gives CDR1 ENHRY, CDR2 SYGVKD. The CDR3 DNA reads TGTGCCATCAGTGAGTCAAGGACAGGTTGGTTGTGGGGTAACTTT. Translated: CAISESRTGWLWGNF.

The chain has TRBV29-1 and TRBJ2-1; TRBD2 matches at 8 bases. Germline assignment: CDR1 SQVTM and CDR2 ANQGSEA. The CDR3 contains 12 residues. The CDR3 reads CARGGSDNEQFF. The DNA of the CDR3 is TGCGCTCGGGGGGGATCAGACAATGAGCAGTTCTTC.

The V call is TRBV5-1, the J call TRBJ2-6, with 7 bases aligning to TRBD1. The V gene end was trimmed by 4 bases and the J gene end by 4 bases; junction bases not matched to a gene: 5. The CDR3 is made up of 15 amino acids. Germline V gene sequence: CDR1 SGHRS, CDR2 YFSETQ. CDR3 protein: CASSLQGSGANVLTF. In nucleotides, the CDR3 is TGCGCCAGCAGCCTACAGGGGTCGGGGGCCAACGTCCTGACTTTC.

V gene TRBV10-3 combines with J gene TRBJ2-5, with 13 bases aligning to TRBD2. Germline V gene data show CDR1 as ENHRY and CDR2 as SYGVKD. CDR3 size: 15 residues. The ends lost 6 bases at V and 5 bases at J; junction bases unmatched: 6. The CDR3 spells CAIRPGLAGYETQYF. The CDR3 DNA reads TGTGCCATCAGGCCGGGACTAGCGGGATATGAGACCCAGTACTTC.

The V call is TRBV30, the J call TRBJ2-5; 8 positions agree with TRBD1. Per the germline V gene, CDR1 is GTSNPN and CDR2 is SVGIG (reference sequence). This CDR3 contains 13 residues. The V and J ends lost 5 bases and 5 bases, in that order; junction bases with no gene match: 7. CDR3 protein: CAWDDRGGETQYF. The DNA for the CDR3 is TGTGCCTGGGACGACAGGGGCGGCGAGACCCAGTACTTC.

The rearrangement joins TRBV28 to TRBJ2-1, with 7 positions matching TRBD2. The V gene end was trimmed by 8 bases and the J gene end by 5 bases; junction bases not matched to a gene: 12. The CDR3 is 15 residues long. Germline V gene sequence: CDR1 MDHEN, CDR2 SYDVKM. The CDR3, as DNA: TGTGCCAGCGCTCGGGAAACTAGCGAGAACAATGAGCAGTTCTTC. Translating gives CASARETSENNEQFF.

This chain joins TRBV6-5 and TRBJ1-5; 9 bases align to TRBD1. Germline trimming cut 7 bases from V and 0 bases from J; bases unmatched to any gene: 4. Germline V lookup: CDR1 MNHEY, CDR2 SVGAGI. This CDR3 contains 15 residues. The DNA for the CDR3 is TGTGCCAGCACCTGGACAGGGGATAGCAATCAGCCCCAGCATTTT. Protein product: CASTWTGDSNQPQHF.

The chain recombines TRBV27 with TRBJ2-7; 7 positions match TRBD2. This CDR3 spans 13 amino acids. CDR1 is MNHEY and CDR2 is SMNVEV in the germline V gene (reference sequence). Trimming took 6 bases from V and 6 from J; bases not matched to a gene: 8. DNA of the CDR3: TGTGCCAGCAGCCCTGCTCCGGGAGGCGAGCAGTACGTC. It translates to CASSPAPGGEQYV.

J is TRBJ2-7 and V is TRBV28; possible D gene TRBD1, 6 bases. Deletions cut 4 bases from V and 3 bases from J, with 16 bases between. This CDR3 region has 15 residues. Germline V gene sequence: CDR1 MDHEN, CDR2 SYDVKM. As DNA, the CDR3 is TGTGCCAGCAGTTCCTTTCTGGAAGGGGGCTACGAGCAGTACTTC. It codes for CASSSFLEGGYEQYF.

This rearrangement joins TRBV5-1 to TRBJ1-4; 9 bases map to TRBD1. The V gene end was trimmed by 8 bases and the J gene end by 8 bases; junction bases not matched to a gene: 7. The CDR3 extends over 13 amino acids. Germline values: CDR1 SGHRS, CDR2 YFSETQ. The CDR3 reads CASTGTGQEKLFF. CDR3 DNA: TGCGCCAGTACCGGGACAGGGCAGGAAAAACTGTTTTTT.

V usage is TRBV5-1 and J usage is TRBJ2-2; D unclear. Germline CDR1 is SGHRS and CDR2 is YFSETQ. V lost 4 bases to trimming and J lost 0 bases, with 7 bases between them. The CDR3 is made up of 14 amino acids. For the CDR3, the DNA is TGCGCCAGCAGCCCAGCGACGAACACCGGGGAGCTGTTTTTT. It specifies CASSPATNTGELFF. Full variable domain (outside the CDR3, taken from reference TRBV5-1 and TRBJ2-2): KAGVTQTPRYLIKTRGQQVTLSCSPISGHRSVSWYQQTPGQGLQFLFEYFSETQRNKGNFPGRFSGRQFSNSRSEMNVSTLELGDSALYLCASSPATNTGELFFGEGSRLTVL.

This clone was seen a few times. The chain couples TRBV10-2 to TRBJ2-3, with D maybe TRBD2 (6 bases). The V end lost 7 bases, the J end lost 1 base, and 12 bases lay between the germline ends. From germline, CDR1 is WSHSY and CDR2 SAAADI. There are 14 residues in the CDR3. The CDR3, as DNA: TGCGCCAGCACCCTGCGGGGACGCACAGATACGCAGTATTTT. Encoded protein: CASTLRGRTDTQYF.

J is TRBJ2-7 and V is TRBV5-6, with a tentative D call TRBD1 (5 bases). This CDR3 region has 14 residues. V was pared by 2 bases and J by 6 bases, with 15 bases between. The germline CDR1 and CDR2 sequences are SGHDT and YYEEEE. The CDR3 sequence: CASSLRTTGSEQYF. The CDR3 DNA is TGTGCCAGCAGCTTACGGACCACAGGCTCCGAGCAGTACTTC.

The rearrangement joins TRBV27 to TRBJ2-7; 9 bases fit TRBD1. Germline V gives CDR1 MNHEY, CDR2 SMNVEV (reference sequence). V lost 5 bases to trimming and J lost 7 bases; unmatched junction nucleotides: 6. This CDR3 contains 13 residues. CDR3 sequence reads: CASSIQGAGEQYF. The DNA of the CDR3 is TGTGCCAGCAGTATACAGGGGGCGGGTGAGCAGTACTTC.

Points on this clone: This sample also contains other DNA sequences that code for the same CDR3. J is TRBJ1-1 and V is TRBV18; TRBD1 agrees at 8 bases. The J segment lost 0 bases and the V segment lost 3 bases, leaving 6 bases of the junction unmatched. The V gene's germline CDR1 is KGHSH and CDR2 LQKENI. The length of the CDR3 is 16 residues. The CDR3 loop is CASSPQGAGMNTEAFF. The DNA for the CDR3 is TGTGCCAGCTCACCGCAGGGGGCTGGAATGAACACTGAAGCTTTCTTT.